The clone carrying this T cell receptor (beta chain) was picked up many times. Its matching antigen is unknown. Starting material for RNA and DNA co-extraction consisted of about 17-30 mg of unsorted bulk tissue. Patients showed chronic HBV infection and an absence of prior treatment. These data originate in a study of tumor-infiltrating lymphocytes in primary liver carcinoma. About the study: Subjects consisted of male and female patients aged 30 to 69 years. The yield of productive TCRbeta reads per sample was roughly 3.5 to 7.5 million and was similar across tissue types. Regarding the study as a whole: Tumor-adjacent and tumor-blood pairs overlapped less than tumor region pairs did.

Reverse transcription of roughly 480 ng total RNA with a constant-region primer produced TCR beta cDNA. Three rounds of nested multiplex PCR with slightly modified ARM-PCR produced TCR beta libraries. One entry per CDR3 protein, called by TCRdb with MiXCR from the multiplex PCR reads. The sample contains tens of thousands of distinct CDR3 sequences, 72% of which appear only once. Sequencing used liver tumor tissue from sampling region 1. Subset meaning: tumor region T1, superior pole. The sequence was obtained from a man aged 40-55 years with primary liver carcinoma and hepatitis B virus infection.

This CDR3 is CASSQDLLAEDQYF. Written as DNA, the CDR3 is TGCGCCAGCAGCCAAGATCTACTAGCGGAAGATCAGTACTTC. The gene calls are TRBV4-1 and TRBJ2-7; 8 positions match TRBD2. The V gene end was trimmed by 0 bases and the J gene end by 10 bases; junction bases not matched to a gene: 8. The CDR3 spans 14 residues. Per the germline V gene, CDR1 is MGHRA and CDR2 is YSYEKL.